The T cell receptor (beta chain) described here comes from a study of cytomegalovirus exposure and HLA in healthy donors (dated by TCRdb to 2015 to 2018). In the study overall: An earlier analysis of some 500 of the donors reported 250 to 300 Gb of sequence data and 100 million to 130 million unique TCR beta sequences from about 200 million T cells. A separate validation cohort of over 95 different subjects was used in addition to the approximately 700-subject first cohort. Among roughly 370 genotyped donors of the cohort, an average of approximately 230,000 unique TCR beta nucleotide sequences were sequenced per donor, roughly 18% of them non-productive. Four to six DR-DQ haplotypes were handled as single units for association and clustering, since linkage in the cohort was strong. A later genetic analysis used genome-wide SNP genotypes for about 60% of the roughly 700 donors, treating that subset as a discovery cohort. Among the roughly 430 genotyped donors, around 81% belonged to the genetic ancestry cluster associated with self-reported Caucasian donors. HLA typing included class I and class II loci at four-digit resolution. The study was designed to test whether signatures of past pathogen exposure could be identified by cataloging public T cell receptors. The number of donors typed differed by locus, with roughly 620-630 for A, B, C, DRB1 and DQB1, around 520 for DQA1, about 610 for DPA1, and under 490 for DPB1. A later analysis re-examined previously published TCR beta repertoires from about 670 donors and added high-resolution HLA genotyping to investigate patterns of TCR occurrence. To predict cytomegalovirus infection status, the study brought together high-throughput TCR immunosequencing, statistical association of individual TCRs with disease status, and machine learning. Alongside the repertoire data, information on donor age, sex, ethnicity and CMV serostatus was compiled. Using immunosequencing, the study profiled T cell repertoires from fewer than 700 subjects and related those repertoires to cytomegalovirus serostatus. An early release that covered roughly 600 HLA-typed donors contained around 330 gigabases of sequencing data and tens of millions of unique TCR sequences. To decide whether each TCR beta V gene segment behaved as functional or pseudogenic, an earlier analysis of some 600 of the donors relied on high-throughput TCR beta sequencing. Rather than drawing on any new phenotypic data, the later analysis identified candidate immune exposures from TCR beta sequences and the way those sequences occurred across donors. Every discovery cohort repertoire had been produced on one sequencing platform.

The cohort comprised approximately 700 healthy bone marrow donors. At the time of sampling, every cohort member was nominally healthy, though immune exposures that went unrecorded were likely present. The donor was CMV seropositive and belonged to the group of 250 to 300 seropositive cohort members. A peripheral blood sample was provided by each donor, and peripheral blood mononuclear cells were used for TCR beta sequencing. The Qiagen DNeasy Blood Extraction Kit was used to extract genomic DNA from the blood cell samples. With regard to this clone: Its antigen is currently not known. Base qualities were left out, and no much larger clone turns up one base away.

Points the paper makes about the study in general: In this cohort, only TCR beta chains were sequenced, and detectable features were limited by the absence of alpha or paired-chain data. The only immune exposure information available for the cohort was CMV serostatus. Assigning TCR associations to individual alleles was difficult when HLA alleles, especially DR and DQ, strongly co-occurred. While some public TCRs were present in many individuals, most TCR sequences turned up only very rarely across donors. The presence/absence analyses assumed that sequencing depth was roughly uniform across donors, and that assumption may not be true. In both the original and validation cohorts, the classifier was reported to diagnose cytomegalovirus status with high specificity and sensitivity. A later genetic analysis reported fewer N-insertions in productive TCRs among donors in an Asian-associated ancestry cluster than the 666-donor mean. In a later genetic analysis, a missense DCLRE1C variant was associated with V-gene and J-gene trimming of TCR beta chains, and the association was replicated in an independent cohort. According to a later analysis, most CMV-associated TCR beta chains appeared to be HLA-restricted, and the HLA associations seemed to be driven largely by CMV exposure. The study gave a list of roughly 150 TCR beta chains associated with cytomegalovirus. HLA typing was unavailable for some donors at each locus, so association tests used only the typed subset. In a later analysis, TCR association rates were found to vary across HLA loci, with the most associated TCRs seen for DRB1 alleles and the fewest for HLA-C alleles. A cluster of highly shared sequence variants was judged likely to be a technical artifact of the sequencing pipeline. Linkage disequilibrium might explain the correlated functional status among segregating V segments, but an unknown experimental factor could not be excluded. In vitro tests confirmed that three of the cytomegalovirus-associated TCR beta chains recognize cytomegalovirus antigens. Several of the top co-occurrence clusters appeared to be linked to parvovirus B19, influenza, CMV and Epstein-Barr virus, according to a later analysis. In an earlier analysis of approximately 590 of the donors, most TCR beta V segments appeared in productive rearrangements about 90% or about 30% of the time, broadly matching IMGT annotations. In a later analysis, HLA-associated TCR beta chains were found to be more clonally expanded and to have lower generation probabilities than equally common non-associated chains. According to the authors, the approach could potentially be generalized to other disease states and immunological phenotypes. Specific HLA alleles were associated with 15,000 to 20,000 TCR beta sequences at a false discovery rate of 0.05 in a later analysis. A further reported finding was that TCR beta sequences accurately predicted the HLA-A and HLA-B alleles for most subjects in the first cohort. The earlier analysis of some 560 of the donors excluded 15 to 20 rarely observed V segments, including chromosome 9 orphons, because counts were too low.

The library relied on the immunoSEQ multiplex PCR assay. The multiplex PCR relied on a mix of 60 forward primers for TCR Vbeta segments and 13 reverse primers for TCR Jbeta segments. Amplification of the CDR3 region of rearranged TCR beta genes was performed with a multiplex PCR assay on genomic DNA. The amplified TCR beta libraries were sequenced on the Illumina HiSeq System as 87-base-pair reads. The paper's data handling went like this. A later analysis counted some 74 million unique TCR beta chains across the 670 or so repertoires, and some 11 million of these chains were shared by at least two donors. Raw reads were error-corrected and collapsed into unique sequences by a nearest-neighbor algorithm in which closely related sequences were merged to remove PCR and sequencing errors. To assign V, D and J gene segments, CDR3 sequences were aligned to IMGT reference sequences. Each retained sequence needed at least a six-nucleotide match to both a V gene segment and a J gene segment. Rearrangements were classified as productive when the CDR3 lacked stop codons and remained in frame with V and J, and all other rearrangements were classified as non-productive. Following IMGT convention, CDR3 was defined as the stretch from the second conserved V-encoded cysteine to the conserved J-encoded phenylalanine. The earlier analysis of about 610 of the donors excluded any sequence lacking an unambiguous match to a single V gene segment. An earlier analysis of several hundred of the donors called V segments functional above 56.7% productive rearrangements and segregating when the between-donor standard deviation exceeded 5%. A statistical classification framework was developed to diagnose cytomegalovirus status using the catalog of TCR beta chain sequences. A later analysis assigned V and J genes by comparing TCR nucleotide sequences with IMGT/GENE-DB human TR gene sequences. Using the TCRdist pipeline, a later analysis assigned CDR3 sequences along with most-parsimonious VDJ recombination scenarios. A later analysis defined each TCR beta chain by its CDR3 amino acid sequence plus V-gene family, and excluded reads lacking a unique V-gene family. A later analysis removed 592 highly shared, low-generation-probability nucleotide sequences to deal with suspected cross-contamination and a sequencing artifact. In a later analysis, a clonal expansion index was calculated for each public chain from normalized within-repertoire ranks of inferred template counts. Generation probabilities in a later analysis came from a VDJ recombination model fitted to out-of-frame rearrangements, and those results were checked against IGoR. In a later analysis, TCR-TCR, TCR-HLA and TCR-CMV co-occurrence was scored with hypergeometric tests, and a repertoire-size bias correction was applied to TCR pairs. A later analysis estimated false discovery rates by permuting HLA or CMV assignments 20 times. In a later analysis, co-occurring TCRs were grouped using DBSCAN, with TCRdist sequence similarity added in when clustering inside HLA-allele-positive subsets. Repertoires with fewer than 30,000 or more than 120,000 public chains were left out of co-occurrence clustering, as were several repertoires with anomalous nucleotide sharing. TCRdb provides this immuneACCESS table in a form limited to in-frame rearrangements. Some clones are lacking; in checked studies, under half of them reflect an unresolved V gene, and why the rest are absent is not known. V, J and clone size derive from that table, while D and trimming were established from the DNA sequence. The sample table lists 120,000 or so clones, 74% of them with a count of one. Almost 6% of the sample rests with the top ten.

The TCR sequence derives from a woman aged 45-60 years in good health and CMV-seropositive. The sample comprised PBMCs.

This receptor has the CDR3 CASSLAGGQGGLEQYF. The DNA sequence reads TGCGCCAGCAGCTTGGCCGGAGGCCAGGGAGGCCTCGAGCAGTACTTC. This chain is built from TRBV5-1 and TRBJ2-7; the D segment could be TRBD2, given 6 matching bases. The CDR3 measures 16 amino acids from cysteine to phenylalanine. Of the read, only the CDR3 DNA is kept; its 48 bases are in frame from base 1. V sheds 0 bases and J sheds 6 bases, leaving 19 bases between their ends. Reading the germline V gene gives CDR1 SGHRS and CDR2 YFSETQ.